This is a list of T cell receptor beta chains from one sample in a study of T cell changes during pregnancy in multiple sclerosis. The protocol was immunoSEQ multiplex PCR, while the TCRdb copy is restricted to in-frame clones and leaves out a portion. The sample consists of approximately 44,000 clones, about nine tenths of them appearing once. The sequencing here drew on CD4+ T cells from peripheral blood mononuclear cells, taken in the second trimester of pregnancy. Receptors were obtained from a female donor in good health, enrolled as a control in a pregnancy study. Each CDR3 is given with its conserved first and last residue. A D gene is named only where the DNA matches it firmly. Clone size is not always given. Where it is, it says once, few, many or a class for expanded clones.

clone_size	v_call	d_call	j_call	cdr3_aa	cdr3_nt
NA	TRBV9	NA	TRBJ2-3	CASSVPDSSDTQYF	TGTGCCAGCAGCGTGCCGGACAGCTCAGATACGCAGTATTTT
once	TRBV5-4	NA	TRBJ2-1	CASSLALAEVNEQFF	TGTGCCAGCAGCTTGGCGCTAGCAGAGGTCAATGAGCAGTTCTTC
few	TRBV9	TRBD2	TRBJ2-3	CASSGTSVPTDTQYF	TGTGCCAGCAGCGGTACTAGCGTGCCCACAGATACGCAGTATTTT
NA	TRBV11-3	TRBD1	TRBJ2-1	CASSPTRGQGSSYNEQFF	TGTGCCAGCAGCCCGACTAGGGGACAGGGGAGCTCCTACAATGAGCAGTTCTTC
few	TRBV7-9	TRBD2	TRBJ2-1	CATVLAGLIEQFF	TGTGCCACTGTCCTAGCGGGTTTAATTGAGCAGTTCTTC
NA	TRBV4-3	TRBD1	TRBJ2-7	CASSQDGTASAYEQYF	TGCGCCAGCAGCCAAGACGGGACAGCGTCCGCCTACGAGCAGTACTTC
NA	TRBV28	NA	TRBJ1-4	CASSARGDNMKKLFF	TGTGCCAGCAGCGCCCGGGGGGATAATATGAAAAAACTGTTTTTT
once	TRBV6-5	TRBD1	TRBJ1-2	CASRPGQRFVYTF	TGTGCCAGCAGGCCGGGACAGCGGTTCGTCTACACCTTC
NA	TRBV7-9	NA	TRBJ2-7	CASSKPQGSEQYF	TGTGCCAGCAGCAAACCACAGGGATCCGAGCAGTACTTC
NA	TRBV5-4	NA	TRBJ2-3	CASSLSGGVGDTQYF	TGTGCCAGCAGCTTGTCGGGCGGGGTGGGAGATACGCAGTATTTT
once	TRBV30	TRBD1	TRBJ2-7	CAFSRDRGLNEQYF	TGTGCCTTCAGCCGGGACAGAGGCTTGAACGAGCAGTACTTC
NA	TRBV4-1	NA	TRBJ2-1	CASSQGALQRNEQFF	TGCGCCAGCAGCCAAGGCGCGCTCCAACGTAATGAGCAGTTCTTC
NA	TRBV30	NA	TRBJ2-3	CAWRLGGWGTSTDTQYF	TGTGCCTGGAGGCTCGGGGGTTGGGGTACAAGCACAGATACGCAGTATTTT
once	TRBV2	NA	TRBJ1-5	CASSPSSQPQHF	TGTGCCAGCAGTCCGTCTTCTCAGCCCCAGCATTTT
NA	TRBV9	NA	TRBJ2-3	CASSVGGGRDTQYF	TGTGCCAGCAGCGTAGGCGGGGGCCGGGATACGCAGTATTTT
NA	TRBV4-2	TRBD2	TRBJ2-7	CASSRTSGTDSSYEQYF	TGTGCCAGCAGCCGGACTAGCGGGACCGATAGCTCCTACGAGCAGTACTTC
NA	TRBV7-9	NA	TRBJ2-7	CASSLGKAGYYEQYF	TGTGCCAGCAGCTTAGGTAAGGCAGGGTACTACGAGCAGTACTTC
NA	TRBV25-1	NA	TRBJ2-3	CASALGGAISRTDTQYF	TGTGCCAGCGCTTTGGGCGGGGCCATTTCCCGCACAGATACGCAGTATTTT
NA	TRBV6-1	NA	TRBJ1-1	CASSDGATLNTEAFF	TGTGCCAGCAGTGATGGGGCGACATTGAACACTGAAGCTTTCTTT
NA	TRBV30	NA	TRBJ1-2	CALWPNGGSYTF	TGTGCCCTTTGGCCAAATGGGGGGAGCTACACCTTC
few	TRBV6-5	NA	TRBJ2-5	CASSYSRLETQYF	TGTGCCAGCAGTTACTCGAGGTTAGAGACCCAGTACTTC
NA	TRBV4-3	TRBD1	TRBJ1-2	CASSQDPEGGWGYTF	TGCGCCAGCAGCCAAGACCCAGAAGGGGGCTGGGGCTACACCTTC
NA	TRBV7-8	NA	TRBJ2-1	CASSLMWSGATWQQFF	TGTGCCAGCAGCTTAATGTGGTCAGGTGCGACCTGGCAGCAGTTCTTC
NA	TRBV6-4	TRBD1	TRBJ2-1	CASSRDREGYEQFF	TGTGCCAGCAGCCGGGACAGGGAGGGCTATGAGCAGTTCTTC
NA	TRBV10-3	NA	TRBJ2-1	CAISRTGREQFF	TGTGCCATCAGTAGGACTGGGAGGGAGCAGTTCTTC
few	TRBV11-2	TRBD2	TRBJ2-2	CASPTSGGRGTGELFF	TGTGCCAGCCCGACTAGCGGGGGGCGGGGCACCGGGGAGCTGTTTTTT
NA	TRBV18	NA	TRBJ1-5	CASSPNRQANNQPQHF	TGTGCCAGCTCACCAAATCGGCAGGCCAACAATCAGCCCCAGCATTTT
NA	TRBV10-1	NA	TRBJ1-2	CASSEFEKTNYGYTF	TGCGCCAGCAGTGAGTTCGAGAAAACTAACTATGGCTACACCTTC
NA	TRBV18	NA	TRBJ2-2	CASSPADTGELFF	TGTGCCAGCTCACCCGCGGACACCGGGGAGCTGTTTTTT
NA	TRBV6-5	NA	TRBJ1-2	CASIPSDGNYGYTF	TGTGCCAGCATACCCTCTGACGGGAACTATGGCTACACCTTC
NA	TRBV9	TRBD1	TRBJ2-7	CASSTGQGYEQYF	TGTGCCAGCAGCACGGGACAGGGCTACGAGCAGTACTTC
NA	TRBV6-6	NA	TRBJ2-3	CATQGYSTDTQYF	TGTGCCACCCAGGGGTATAGCACAGATACGCAGTATTTT
NA	TRBV9	NA	TRBJ1-4	CASSPRGLYNEKLFF	TGTGCCAGCAGCCCCAGAGGACTTTATAATGAAAAACTGTTTTTT
NA	TRBV6-5	NA	TRBJ1-3	CASSYGGISGNTIYF	TGTGCCAGCAGTTACGGGGGGATATCTGGAAACACCATATATTTT
NA	TRBV7-9	NA	TRBJ2-7	CASSLNRGARGEQYF	TGTGCCAGCAGCTTAAACCGGGGGGCTCGTGGAGAGCAGTACTTC
NA	TRBV11-2	TRBD2	TRBJ2-3	CASSLDGTSSGHTQYF	TGTGCCAGCAGCTTAGACGGAACGTCTAGCGGCCATACGCAGTATTTT
NA	TRBV19	TRBD1	TRBJ2-7	CASSEPGTAYEQYF	TGTGCCAGTAGTGAACCCGGGACAGCCTACGAGCAGTACTTC
few	TRBV18	TRBD1	TRBJ1-6	CASSPNRGSPLHF	TGTGCCAGCTCACCTAACAGGGGATCACCCCTCCACTTT